The rows below give T cell receptor beta chains drawn from one sample of a study of OX40 agonist ivuxolimab in advanced cancers. TCRdb's copy holds only in-frame clones and misses some; the assay was immunoSEQ multiplex PCR. The sample includes 35,000 to 50,000 clones, 70% to 90% of them seen just once. The sample was CD4+ or CD8+ T cells sorted from blood, taken in a trial of the OX40 agonist ivuxolimab. Receptor source: an adult with an advanced solid tumor such as melanoma, head and neck, liver or kidney cancer. The CDR3 runs from the conserved cysteine through the conserved F or W. A D gene is named only where the DNA matches it firmly. Expanded clones are given a class, and other clones once, few, many or no size at all.

v_gene	abundance	j_gene	d_gene	CDR3aa	CDR3nt
TRBV7-9	NA	TRBJ2-3	NA	CASSLGTGTDTQYF	TGTGCCAGCAGCTTGGGGACTGGCACAGATACGCAGTATTTT
TRBV28	NA	TRBJ1-2	NA	CASSFSAGYGYTF	TGTGCCAGCAGTTTTAGTGCAGGCTATGGCTACACCTTC
TRBV30	NA	TRBJ2-3	NA	CAWSGQSTDTQYF	TGTGCCTGGAGTGGACAGAGCACAGATACGCAGTATTTT
TRBV4-1	NA	TRBJ2-3	TRBD2	CASAGLAGGPGTDTQYF	TGCGCCAGTGCGGGACTAGCGGGGGGCCCTGGCACAGATACGCAGTATTTT
TRBV14	NA	TRBJ2-1	NA	CASSHQGSYNEQFF	TGTGCCAGCAGCCACCAGGGGTCCTACAATGAGCAGTTCTTC
TRBV21-1	NA	TRBJ2-5	NA	CASSVRFGETQYF	TGTGCCAGCAGCGTCCGGTTCGGAGAGACCCAGTACTTC
TRBV4-3	NA	TRBJ2-1	NA	CASSQLGLGGGNEQFF	TGCGCCAGCAGCCAATTAGGGCTAGGGGGTGGCAATGAGCAGTTCTTC
TRBV7-9	NA	TRBJ1-1	NA	CASGLGRNTEAFF	TGTGCCAGCGGGCTGGGGCGGAACACTGAAGCTTTCTTT
TRBV28	NA	TRBJ2-7	NA	CASSLFVGQAASYEQYF	TGTGCCAGCAGTTTGTTTGTGGGGCAGGCGGCTTCCTACGAGCAGTACTTC
TRBV13	once	TRBJ1-1	NA	CASSLLPGNTEAFF	TGTGCCAGCAGCTTACTTCCAGGGAACACTGAAGCTTTCTTT
TRBV19	NA	TRBJ1-1	NA	CASSAIFMNTEAFF	TGTGCCAGTTCGGCGATATTCATGAACACTGAAGCTTTCTTT
TRBV9	NA	TRBJ2-5	TRBD2	CASSVSGRNQETQYF	TGTGCCAGCAGCGTTAGCGGGAGGAACCAAGAGACCCAGTACTTC
TRBV9	NA	TRBJ1-1	NA	CASSVVDSLNTEAFF	TGTGCCAGCAGCGTCGTGGACAGTCTGAACACTGAAGCTTTCTTT
TRBV29-1	NA	TRBJ2-2	TRBD1	CSVDSGGTGELFF	TGCAGCGTTGACTCAGGGGGCACCGGGGAGCTGTTTTTT
TRBV29-1	once	TRBJ2-1	NA	CSAPSGSYNEQFF	TGCAGCGCTCCCAGCGGCTCCTACAATGAGCAGTTCTTC
TRBV28	NA	TRBJ2-7	TRBD1	CASSFWDRVYEQYF	TGTGCCAGCAGTTTCTGGGACAGGGTCTACGAGCAGTACTTC
TRBV7-9	once	TRBJ2-3	TRBD2	CASSSPLGRGGRGTDTQYF	TGTGCCAGCAGCTCCCCGTTAGGGCGGGGGGGCCGTGGAACAGATACGCAGTATTTT
TRBV10-3	NA	TRBJ2-4	TRBD2	CAISSDWGGGNIQYF	TGTGCCATCAGCAGCGATTGGGGCGGGGGAAACATTCAGTACTTC
TRBV28	NA	TRBJ1-2	TRBD1	CASIPGQGANYGYTF	TGTGCCAGCATCCCGGGACAGGGGGCAAACTATGGCTACACCTTC
TRBV7-9	NA	TRBJ1-3	NA	CASSFYGTGNTIYF	TGTGCCAGCAGCTTCTACGGGACTGGAAACACCATATATTTT
TRBV6-5	NA	TRBJ1-1	NA	CASSYSKQVNTEAFF	TGTGCCAGCAGTTACTCGAAACAAGTGAACACTGAAGCTTTCTTT
TRBV6-5	NA	TRBJ2-1	NA	CASSYLGGNEQFF	TGTGCCAGCAGTTACCTCGGGGGCAATGAGCAGTTCTTC
TRBV4-1	NA	TRBJ1-2	TRBD1	CASSQDGDRVEGNYGYTF	TGCGCCAGCAGCCAAGATGGGGACAGGGTGGAGGGTAACTATGGCTACACCTTC
TRBV15	once	TRBJ2-3	TRBD2	CATGRIAGELPSTDTQYF	TGTGCCACCGGTCGAATAGCGGGAGAGTTACCTAGCACAGATACGCAGTATTTT
TRBV7-8	NA	TRBJ1-1	NA	CASRPDWADWYTEAFF	TGTGCCAGCAGACCCGACTGGGCAGATTGGTACACTGAAGCTTTCTTT
TRBV27	NA	TRBJ2-4	TRBD2	CASSLFSGGENIQYF	TGTGCCAGCAGTTTATTTAGCGGGGGGGAAAACATTCAGTACTTC
TRBV2	NA	TRBJ2-3	NA	CASSPLAGGASTDTQYF	TGTGCCAGCAGTCCCCTGGCTGGGGGGGCTAGCACAGATACGCAGTATTTT
TRBV2	NA	TRBJ2-3	TRBD1	CASSEGTGFTDTQYF	TGTGCCAGCTCTGAGGGGACAGGTTTCACAGATACGCAGTATTTT
TRBV2	once	TRBJ2-1	TRBD1	CASSDIIWDRGLNEQFF	TGTGCCAGCAGTGATATCATATGGGACAGGGGGCTGAATGAGCAGTTCTTC
TRBV30	NA	TRBJ2-7	TRBD2	CACPWASGPYEQYF	TGTGCCTGTCCCTGGGCTAGCGGACCTTACGAGCAGTACTTC
TRBV10-2	NA	TRBJ2-2	NA	CASSESRGLNTGELFF	TGCGCCAGCAGTGAGTCTCGGGGGTTGAACACCGGGGAGCTGTTTTTT
TRBV25-1	NA	TRBJ2-5	NA	CASRTGETQYF	TGTGCCAGCAGGACGGGAGAGACCCAGTACTTC
TRBV27	NA	TRBJ2-7	NA	CASSSNIFNEQYF	TGTGCCAGCAGCTCGAACATTTTCAACGAGCAGTACTTC
TRBV6-4	NA	TRBJ1-1	NA	CASSESIRRNAEAFF	TGTGCCAGCAGTGAGTCGATCAGACGGAACGCTGAAGCTTTCTTT
TRBV4-2	NA	TRBJ1-1	NA	CASSHTQAFDFF	TGTGCCAGCAGCCATACACAGGCCTTTGATTTCTTT
TRBV4-3	medium-sized	TRBJ2-1	TRBD2	CASSQGGGPYNEQFF	TGCGCCAGCAGCCAAGGGGGGGGACCATACAATGAGCAGTTCTTC
TRBV13	NA	TRBJ2-2	NA	CASSPLRDGTGELFF	TGTGCCAGCAGCCCCTTGCGGGACGGCACCGGGGAGCTGTTTTTT
TRBV7-2	once	TRBJ2-5	TRBD2	CASTSPGLVVFETQYF	TGTGCCAGCACCTCCCCGGGACTAGTTGTCTTTGAGACCCAGTACTTC
TRBV19	NA	TRBJ2-7	TRBD2	CATTGTSNVYEQYF	TGTGCCACCACTGGGACTAGCAATGTCTACGAGCAGTACTTC
TRBV13	NA	TRBJ1-2	NA	CASSPSGWRNGYTF	TGTGCCAGCAGTCCGTCGGGGTGGAGGAATGGCTACACCTTC
TRBV9	NA	TRBJ1-3	NA	CASSTEDSGNTIYF	TGTGCCAGCAGCACTGAGGACTCTGGAAACACCATATATTTT
TRBV12-5	NA	TRBJ1-2	TRBD1	CASGTGQGANGYTF	TGTGCTAGTGGTACGGGACAGGGCGCAAACGGCTACACCTTC
TRBV15	NA	TRBJ1-1	NA	CATRGLGFGNTEAFF	TGTGCCACCCGAGGGTTGGGGTTTGGGAACACTGAAGCTTTCTTT
TRBV5-4	NA	TRBJ2-3	NA	CASSLAWAGETDTQYF	TGTGCCAGCAGCTTGGCCTGGGCAGGGGAAACAGATACGCAGTATTTT
TRBV6-1	NA	TRBJ2-5	NA	CASSVGIQETQYF	TGTGCCAGCAGTGTGGGGATCCAAGAGACCCAGTACTTC
TRBV7-9	NA	TRBJ2-7	NA	CASSLGSTEQYF	TGTGCCAGCAGCTTAGGTAGCACCGAGCAGTACTTC
TRBV4-3	NA	TRBJ2-2	NA	CASAWSYTGELFF	TGCGCCAGCGCCTGGAGCTACACCGGGGAGCTGTTTTTT
TRBV27	NA	TRBJ2-1	NA	CASSPREPWGSRLNEQFF	TGTGCCAGCAGTCCTAGGGAGCCTTGGGGTTCGCGCTTGAATGAGCAGTTCTTC
TRBV14	NA	TRBJ2-7	NA	CASSPDLSSYEQYF	TGTGCCAGCAGTCCGGACTTATCCTCCTACGAGCAGTACTTC
TRBV28	NA	TRBJ2-7	TRBD2	CASSLFPTSGIPYEQYF	TGTGCCAGCAGTTTATTCCCTACTAGCGGGATCCCCTACGAGCAGTACTTC
TRBV5-6	NA	TRBJ1-5	NA	CASSTWTDSNQPQHF	TGTGCCAGCAGCACTTGGACGGATAGCAATCAGCCCCAGCATTTT